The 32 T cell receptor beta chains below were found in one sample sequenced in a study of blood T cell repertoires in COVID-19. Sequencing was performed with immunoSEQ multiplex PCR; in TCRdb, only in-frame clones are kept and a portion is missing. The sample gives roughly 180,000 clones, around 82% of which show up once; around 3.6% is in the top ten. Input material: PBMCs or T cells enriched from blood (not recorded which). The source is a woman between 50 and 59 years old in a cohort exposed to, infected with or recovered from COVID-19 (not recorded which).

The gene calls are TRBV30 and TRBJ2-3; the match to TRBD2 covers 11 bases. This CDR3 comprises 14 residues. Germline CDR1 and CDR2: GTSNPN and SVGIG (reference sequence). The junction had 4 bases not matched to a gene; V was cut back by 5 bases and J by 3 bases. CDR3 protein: CAWASGGPTDTQYF. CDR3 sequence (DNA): TGTGCCTGGGCTAGCGGGGGGCCGACAGATACGCAGTATTTT.

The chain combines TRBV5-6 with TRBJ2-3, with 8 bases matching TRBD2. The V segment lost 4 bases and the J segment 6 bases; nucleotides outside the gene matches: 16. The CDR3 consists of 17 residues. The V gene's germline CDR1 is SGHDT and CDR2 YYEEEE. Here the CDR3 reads CASSAHARRLAIDTQYF. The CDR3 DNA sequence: TGTGCCAGCAGCGCCCACGCCCGCCGACTAGCGATCGATACGCAGTATTTT.

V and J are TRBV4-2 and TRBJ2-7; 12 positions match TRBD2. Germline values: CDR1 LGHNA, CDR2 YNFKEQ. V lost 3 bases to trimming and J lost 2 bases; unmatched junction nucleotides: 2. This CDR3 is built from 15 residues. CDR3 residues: CASSQRTSGTYEQYF. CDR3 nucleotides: TGTGCCAGCAGCCAGAGGACTAGCGGGACCTACGAGCAGTACTTC.

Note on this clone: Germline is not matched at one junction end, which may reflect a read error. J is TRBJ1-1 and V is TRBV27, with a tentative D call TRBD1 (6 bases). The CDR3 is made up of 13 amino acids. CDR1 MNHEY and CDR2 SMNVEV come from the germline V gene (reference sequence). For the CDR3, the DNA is TGTGCCAGCTCGACAGGATTGAAAACTGAAGCTTTCTTT. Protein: CASSTGLKTEAFF.

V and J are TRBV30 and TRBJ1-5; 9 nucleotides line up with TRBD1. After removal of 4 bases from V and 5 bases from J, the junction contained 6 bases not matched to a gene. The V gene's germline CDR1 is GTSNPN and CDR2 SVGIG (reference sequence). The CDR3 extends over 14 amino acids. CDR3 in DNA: TGTGCCTGGAAAGAAACAGGGGGCTATCAGCCCCAGCATTTT. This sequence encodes CAWKETGGYQPQHF.

In DNA, the CDR3 is TGTGCCAGTAGGAAGTGGGAGCCGTTTAATGAAAAACTGTTTTTT. The encoded protein is CASRKWEPFNEKLFF. The chain uses TRBV19 and TRBJ1-4; D call uncertain. The CDR3 covers 15 residues. Germline CDR1 LNHDA, CDR2 SQIVND (reference sequence). Trimming took 6 bases from V and 4 from J, leaving 15 bases between them. Variable domain in full (rest from reference TRBV19 and TRBJ1-4): DGGITQSPKYLFRKEGQNVTLSCEQNLNHDAMYWYRQDPGQGLRLIYYSQIVNDFQKGDIAEGYSVSREKKESFPLTVTSAQKNPTAFYLCASRKWEPFNEKLFFGSGTQLSVL.

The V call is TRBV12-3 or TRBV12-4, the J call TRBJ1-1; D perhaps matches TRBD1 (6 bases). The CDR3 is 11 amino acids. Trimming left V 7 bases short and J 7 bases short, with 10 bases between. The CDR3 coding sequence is TGTGCCAGCACCCGGGACATTGAAGCTTTCTTT. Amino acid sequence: CASTRDIEAFF.

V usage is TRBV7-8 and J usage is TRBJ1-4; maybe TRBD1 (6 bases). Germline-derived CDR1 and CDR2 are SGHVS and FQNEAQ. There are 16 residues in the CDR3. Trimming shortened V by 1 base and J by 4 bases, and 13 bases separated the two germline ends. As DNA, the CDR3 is TGTGCCAGCAGCTTAGTGGGGGCAGGGTTTAATGAAAAACTGTTTTTT. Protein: CASSLVGAGFNEKLFF. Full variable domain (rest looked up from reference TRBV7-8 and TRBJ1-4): GAGVSQSPRYKVAKRGQDVALRCDPISGHVSLFWYQQALGQGPEFLTYFQNEAQLDKSGLPSDRFFAERPEGSVSTLKIQRTQQEDSAVYLCASSLVGAGFNEKLFFGSGTQLSVL.

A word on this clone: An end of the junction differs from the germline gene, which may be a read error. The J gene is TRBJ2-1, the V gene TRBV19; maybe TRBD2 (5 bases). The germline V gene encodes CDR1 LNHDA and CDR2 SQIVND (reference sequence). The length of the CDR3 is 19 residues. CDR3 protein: CASSSIRAAATSSYNEQFF. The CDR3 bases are TGTGCCAGCAGTAGTATCCGGGCGGCGGCCACTAGCTCCTACAATGAGCAGTTCTTC.

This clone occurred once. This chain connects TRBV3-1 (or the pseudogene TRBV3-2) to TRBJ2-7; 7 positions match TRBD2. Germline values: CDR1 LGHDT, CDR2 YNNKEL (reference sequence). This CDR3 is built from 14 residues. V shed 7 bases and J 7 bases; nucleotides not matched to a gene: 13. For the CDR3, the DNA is TGTGCCAGCACCACGGGAGGCAGGGTAGGGGAGCAGTACTTC. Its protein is CASTTGGRVGEQYF.

Here the CDR3 DNA reads TGTGCCAGTAGTATAGAGGCCGTAAACTATGGCTACACCTTC. Protein product: CASSIEAVNYGYTF. V usage is TRBV19 and J usage is TRBJ1-2; D call uncertain. Germline CDR1 LNHDA, CDR2 SQIVND (reference sequence). This CDR3 comprises 14 residues. V gave up 0 bases and J gave up 2 bases, with 7 bases separating them.

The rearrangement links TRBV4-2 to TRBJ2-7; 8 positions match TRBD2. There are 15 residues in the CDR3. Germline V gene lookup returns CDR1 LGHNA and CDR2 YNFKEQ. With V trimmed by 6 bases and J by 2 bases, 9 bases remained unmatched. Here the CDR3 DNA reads TGTGCCAGCAGACCTCGGACGGGAGGGACCTACGAGCAGTACTTC. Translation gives CASRPRTGGTYEQYF.

DNA for the CDR3: TGTGCCAGCTCACCCTCCCCCGGGGACTCACCCTACGAGCAGTACTTC. This translates into CASSPSPGDSPYEQYF. The chain is built from TRBV18 and TRBJ2-7; tentative D call: TRBD2 (6 bases). V gave up 3 bases and J gave up 2 bases, with 17 bases separating them. CDR3 length equals 16 residues. The germline V gene has CDR1 KGHSH and CDR2 LQKENI.

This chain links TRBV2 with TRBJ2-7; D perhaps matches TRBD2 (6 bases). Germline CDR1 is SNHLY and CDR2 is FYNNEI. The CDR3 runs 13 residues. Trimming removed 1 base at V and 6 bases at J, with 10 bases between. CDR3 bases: TGTGCCAGCAGTGAAGGGCTAGCGACCGAGCAGTACTTC. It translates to CASSEGLATEQYF.

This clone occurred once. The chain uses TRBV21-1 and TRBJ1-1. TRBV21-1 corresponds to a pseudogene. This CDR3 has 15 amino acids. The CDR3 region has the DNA TGTGCCAGCAGCAAGGGTTACAGGCGGGGAACTGAAGCTTTCTTT. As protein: CASSKGYRRGTEAFF.

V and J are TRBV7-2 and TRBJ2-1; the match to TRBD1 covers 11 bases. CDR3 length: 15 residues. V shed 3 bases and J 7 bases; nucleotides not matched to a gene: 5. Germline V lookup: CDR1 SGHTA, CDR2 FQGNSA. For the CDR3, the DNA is TGTGCCAGCAGCTTGTCGGACAGGGGGCTTAATGAGCAGTTCTTC. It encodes CASSLSDRGLNEQFF.

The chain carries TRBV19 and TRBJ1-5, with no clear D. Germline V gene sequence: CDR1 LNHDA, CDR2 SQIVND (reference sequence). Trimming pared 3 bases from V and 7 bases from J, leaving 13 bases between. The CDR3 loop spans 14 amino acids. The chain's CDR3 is CASSIGPSGQPQHF. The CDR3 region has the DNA TGTGCCAGTAGTATCGGGCCCTCGGGACAGCCCCAGCATTTT.

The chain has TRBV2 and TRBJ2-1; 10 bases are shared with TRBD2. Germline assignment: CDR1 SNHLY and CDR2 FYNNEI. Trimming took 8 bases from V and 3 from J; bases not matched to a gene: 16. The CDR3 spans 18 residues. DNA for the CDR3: TGTGCCAGCGAGTCCCTGACCTTCGGGACTAGCGACTACAATGAGCAGTTCTTC. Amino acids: CASESLTFGTSDYNEQFF.

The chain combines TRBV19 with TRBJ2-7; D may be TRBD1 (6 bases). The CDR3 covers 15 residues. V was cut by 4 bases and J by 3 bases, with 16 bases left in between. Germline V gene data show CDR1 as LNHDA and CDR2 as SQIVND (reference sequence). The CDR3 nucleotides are TGTGCCAGTAGTAGCACAGGGTACCTTGTCTACGAGCAGTACTTC. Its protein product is CASSSTGYLVYEQYF.

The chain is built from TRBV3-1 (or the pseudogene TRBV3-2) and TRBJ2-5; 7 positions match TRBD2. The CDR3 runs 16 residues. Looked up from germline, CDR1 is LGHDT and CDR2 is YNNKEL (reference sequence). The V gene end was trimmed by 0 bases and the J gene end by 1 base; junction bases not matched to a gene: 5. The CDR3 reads CASSQEGSGRQETQYF. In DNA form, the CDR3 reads TGTGCCAGCAGCCAAGAGGGTAGCGGGCGCCAAGAGACCCAGTACTTC.

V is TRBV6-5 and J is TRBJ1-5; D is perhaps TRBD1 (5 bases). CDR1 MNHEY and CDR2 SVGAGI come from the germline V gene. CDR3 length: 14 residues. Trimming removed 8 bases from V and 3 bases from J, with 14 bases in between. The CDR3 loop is CASQVGADNQPQHF. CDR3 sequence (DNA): TGTGCCAGCCAGGTTGGGGCAGACAATCAGCCCCAGCATTTT.

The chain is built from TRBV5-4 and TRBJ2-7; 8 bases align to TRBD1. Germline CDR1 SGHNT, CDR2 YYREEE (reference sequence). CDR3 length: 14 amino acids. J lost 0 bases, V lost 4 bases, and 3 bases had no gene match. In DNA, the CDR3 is TGTGCCAGCAGCCGGGACAGGAGCTCCTACGAGCAGTACTTC. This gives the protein CASSRDRSSYEQYF.

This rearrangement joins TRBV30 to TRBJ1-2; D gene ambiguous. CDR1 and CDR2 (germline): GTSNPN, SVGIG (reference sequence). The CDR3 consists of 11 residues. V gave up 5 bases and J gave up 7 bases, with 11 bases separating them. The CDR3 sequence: CAWGEGSGYTF. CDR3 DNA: TGTGCCTGGGGCGAGGGTAGTGGCTACACCTTC.

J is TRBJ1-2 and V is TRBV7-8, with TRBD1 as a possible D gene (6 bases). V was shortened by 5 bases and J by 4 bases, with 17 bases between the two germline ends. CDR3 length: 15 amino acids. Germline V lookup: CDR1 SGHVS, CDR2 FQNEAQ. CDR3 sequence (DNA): TGTGCCAGCAGCCCCCAAACCGGGACACCCTATGGCTACACCTTC. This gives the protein CASSPQTGTPYGYTF.

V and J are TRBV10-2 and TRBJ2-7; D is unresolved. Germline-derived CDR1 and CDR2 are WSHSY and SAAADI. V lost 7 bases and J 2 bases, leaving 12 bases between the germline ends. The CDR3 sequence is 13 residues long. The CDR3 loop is CASTLQWAYEQYF. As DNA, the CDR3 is TGCGCCAGCACATTACAGTGGGCCTACGAGCAGTACTTC.

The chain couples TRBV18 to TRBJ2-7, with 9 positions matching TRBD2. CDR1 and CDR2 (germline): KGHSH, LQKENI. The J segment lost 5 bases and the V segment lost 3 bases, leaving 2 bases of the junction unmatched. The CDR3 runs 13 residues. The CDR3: CASSPGLADEQYF. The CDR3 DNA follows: TGTGCCAGCTCACCGGGACTAGCTGACGAGCAGTACTTC.

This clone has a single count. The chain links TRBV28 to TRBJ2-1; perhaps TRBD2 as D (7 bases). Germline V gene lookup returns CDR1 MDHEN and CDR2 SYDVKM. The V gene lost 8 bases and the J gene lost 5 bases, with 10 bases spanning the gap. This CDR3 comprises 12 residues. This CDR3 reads CASLGGHNEQFF. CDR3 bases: TGTGCCAGCTTGGGGGGGCACAATGAGCAGTTCTTC.

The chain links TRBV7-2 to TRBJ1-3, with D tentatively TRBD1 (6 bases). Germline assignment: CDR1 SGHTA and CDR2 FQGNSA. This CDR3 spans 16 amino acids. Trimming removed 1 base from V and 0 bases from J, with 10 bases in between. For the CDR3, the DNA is TGTGCCAGCAGCTTAGGGACAGCGAACTCTGGAAACACCATATATTTT. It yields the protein CASSLGTANSGNTIYF.

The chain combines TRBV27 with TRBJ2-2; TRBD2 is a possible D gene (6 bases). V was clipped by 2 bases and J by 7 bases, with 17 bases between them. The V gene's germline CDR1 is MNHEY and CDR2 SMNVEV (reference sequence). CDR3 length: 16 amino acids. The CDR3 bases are TGTGCCAGCAGTTTAATAGCGGAGAAAAGGAGCGGGGAGCTGTTTTTT. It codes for CASSLIAEKRSGELFF.

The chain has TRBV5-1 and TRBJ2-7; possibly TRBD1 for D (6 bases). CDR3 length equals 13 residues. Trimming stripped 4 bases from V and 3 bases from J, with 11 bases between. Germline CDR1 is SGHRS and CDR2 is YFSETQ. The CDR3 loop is CASSPQGYYEQYF. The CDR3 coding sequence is TGCGCCAGCAGCCCACAGGGCTACTACGAGCAGTACTTC.

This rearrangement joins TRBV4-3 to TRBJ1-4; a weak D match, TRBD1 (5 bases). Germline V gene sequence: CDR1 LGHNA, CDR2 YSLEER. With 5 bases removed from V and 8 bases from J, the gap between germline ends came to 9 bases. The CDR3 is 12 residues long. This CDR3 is CASSSRGEKLFF. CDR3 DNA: TGCGCCAGCAGCTCGCGGGGGGAAAAACTGTTTTTT.

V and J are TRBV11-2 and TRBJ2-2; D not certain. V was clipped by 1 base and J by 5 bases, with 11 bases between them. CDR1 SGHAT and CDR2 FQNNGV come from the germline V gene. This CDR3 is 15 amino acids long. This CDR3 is CASSLGVILTGELFF. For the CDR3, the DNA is TGTGCCAGCAGCTTAGGAGTCATTTTAACCGGGGAGCTGTTTTTT.